This is a list of T cell receptor beta chains from one sample in a study of blood T cell repertoires in COVID-19. Measured with immunoSEQ multiplex PCR; TCRdb has only the in-frame clones, and not every one. Counted here are fewer than 350,000 clones, around 87% occurring once; the ten biggest clones make up around 1.7%. Sequencing was carried out using PBMCs or T cells enriched from blood (not recorded which). These receptors originate from a woman under 30 with acute COVID-19. Each CDR3 is given with its conserved first and last residue. Fields, in order: V gene, J gene, CDR3 protein.

v_call: TRBV18
j_call: TRBJ1-2
cdr3_aa: CASSPSPSGQGGDHGYTF

v_call: TRBV3-1/TRBV3-2
j_call: TRBJ1-2
cdr3_aa: CASSQAAGDYGYTF

v_call: TRBV4-3
j_call: TRBJ1-6
cdr3_aa: CASSLGTGDSPLHF

v_call: TRBV10-2
j_call: TRBJ2-4
cdr3_aa: CASSGPGQGAKNIQYF

v_call: TRBV20-1
j_call: TRBJ1-4
cdr3_aa: CSAKKWTRLFF

v_call: TRBV28
j_call: TRBJ1-5
cdr3_aa: CASRIPDRGNQPQHF

v_call: TRBV29-1
j_call: TRBJ2-1
cdr3_aa: CSQARGLAPYNEQFF

v_call: TRBV7-9
j_call: TRBJ2-7
cdr3_aa: CASSPPAWREGSHEQYF

v_call: TRBV28
j_call: TRBJ2-7
cdr3_aa: CASSLYFGGTGEREQYF

v_call: TRBV20-1
j_call: TRBJ1-4
cdr3_aa: CSASTITLGGRGTNEKLFF

v_call: TRBV27
j_call: TRBJ1-1
cdr3_aa: CASSTHLNTEAFF

v_call: TRBV5-1
j_call: TRBJ2-3
cdr3_aa: CASSIQGPSLSTDTQYF

v_call: TRBV7-7
j_call: TRBJ1-2
cdr3_aa: CASSVTGDGPAIANYGYTF

v_call: TRBV2
j_call: TRBJ1-5
cdr3_aa: CASRRTAQPQHF

v_call: TRBV9
j_call: TRBJ2-2
cdr3_aa: CASSGSGSATGELFF

v_call: TRBV30
j_call: TRBJ2-7
cdr3_aa: CAWSTRYEQYF

v_call: TRBV9
j_call: TRBJ2-7
cdr3_aa: CASTDDGSGEQYF

v_call: TRBV5-1
j_call: TRBJ2-7
cdr3_aa: CASSVRDYHYEQYF

v_call: TRBV7-8
j_call: TRBJ2-7
cdr3_aa: CASTPNVRTEVEQYF

v_call: TRBV13
j_call: TRBJ1-1
cdr3_aa: CASSLALMNTEAFF

v_call: TRBV19
j_call: TRBJ1-5
cdr3_aa: CASKERTGGYQPQHF

v_call: TRBV7-2
j_call: TRBJ2-7
cdr3_aa: CASSWGLNYEQYF

v_call: TRBV7-9
j_call: TRBJ2-3
cdr3_aa: CASSSALRSLGRTDTQYF

v_call: TRBV5-4
j_call: TRBJ1-1
cdr3_aa: CASSGGTGTSEEAFF

v_call: TRBV6-5
j_call: TRBJ2-5
cdr3_aa: CASSSRDTQETQYF

v_call: TRBV21-1
j_call: TRBJ1-1
cdr3_aa: CASSKVRTPNTEAFF

v_call: TRBV7-9
j_call: TRBJ1-1
cdr3_aa: CASSSSSNTEAFF

v_call: TRBV2
j_call: TRBJ1-1
cdr3_aa: CASSGGPGRNTEAFF

v_call: TRBV18
j_call: TRBJ1-1
cdr3_aa: CASSRGRQGGNTEAFF

v_call: TRBV5-1
j_call: TRBJ1-1
cdr3_aa: CASSLGGLNTEAFF

v_call: TRBV7-6
j_call: TRBJ2-2
cdr3_aa: CASTSFPRIGREGPTNTGELFF

v_call: TRBV5-1
j_call: TRBJ2-5
cdr3_aa: CASSSAVTSGIETQYF

v_call: TRBV30
j_call: TRBJ2-2
cdr3_aa: CAWSVRSLAGGTGELFF

v_call: TRBV28
j_call: TRBJ2-1
cdr3_aa: CASSQLLLRSGEQFF

v_call: TRBV7-9
j_call: TRBJ2-3
cdr3_aa: CASGQREGPRADTQYF

v_call: TRBV29-1
j_call: TRBJ2-3
cdr3_aa: CSVSDPNTDTQYF

v_call: TRBV6-2/TRBV6-3
j_call: TRBJ1-5
cdr3_aa: CASSQTRYSNQPQHF

v_call: TRBV30
j_call: TRBJ1-2
cdr3_aa: CAWSAFLGGGYGYTF

v_call: TRBV4-1
j_call: TRBJ1-5
cdr3_aa: CASSQPGQGFLSNQPQHF

v_call: TRBV9
j_call: TRBJ1-4
cdr3_aa: CASSEGQPNEKLFF

v_call: TRBV25-1
j_call: TRBJ2-2
cdr3_aa: CASTGTKTGELFF

v_call: TRBV29-1
j_call: TRBJ2-6
cdr3_aa: CSVGDRAGANVLTF

v_call: TRBV27
j_call: TRBJ2-7
cdr3_aa: CASSSLGYEQYF

v_call: TRBV28
j_call: TRBJ2-3
cdr3_aa: CASSLNRQGAITDTQYF

v_call: TRBV6-5
j_call: TRBJ1-2
cdr3_aa: CASRAPGDGYTF

v_call: TRBV11-2
j_call: TRBJ1-4
cdr3_aa: CASSLAFEGSWEKLFF

v_call: TRBV7-9
j_call: TRBJ2-3
cdr3_aa: CASSLLGRTSTDTQYF

v_call: TRBV6-5
j_call: TRBJ2-1
cdr3_aa: CASRASGGSWNEQFF

v_call: TRBV18
j_call: TRBJ2-4
cdr3_aa: CASSPPGHTAKNIQYF

v_call: TRBV3-1/TRBV3-2
j_call: TRBJ2-3
cdr3_aa: CASSQDRLAGSGTDTQYF

v_call: TRBV5-6
j_call: TRBJ2-1
cdr3_aa: CASSSLDRGLGEQFF

v_call: TRBV4-2
j_call: TRBJ1-5
cdr3_aa: CASSQAAGAVNQPQHF

v_call: TRBV7-7
j_call: TRBJ2-3
cdr3_aa: CASSLGSSSDTQYF

v_call: TRBV18
j_call: TRBJ1-2
cdr3_aa: CASSPTGNYGYTF

v_call: TRBV30
j_call: TRBJ1-2
cdr3_aa: CAWSTRGRASYGYTF

v_call: TRBV5-1
j_call: TRBJ2-7
cdr3_aa: CASSLAPGSQYEQYF

v_call: TRBV10-3
j_call: TRBJ2-1
cdr3_aa: CAISSPGAYNEQFF

v_call: TRBV4-3
j_call: TRBJ2-7
cdr3_aa: CASSQGWTSGSYEQYF

v_call: TRBV7-7
j_call: TRBJ1-4
cdr3_aa: CASSLELNEKLFF

v_call: TRBV2
j_call: TRBJ2-7
cdr3_aa: CASTGGTSGIEQYF